A single count supports the clone carrying this T cell receptor (beta chain). This CDR3 is 15 amino acids long. The V end lost 2 bases, the J end lost 3 bases, and 10 bases lay between the germline ends. Germline V gene lookup returns CDR1 SGHVS and CDR2 FQNEAQ. This record belongs to a study of blood T cell repertoires in COVID-19. As for the study in general: Sources were T cells, B-cell-depleted T cells, or PBMCs; the material itself was cDNA or gDNA.

Original processing methods: Counts of nucleated cells, estimated from reference gene primer amplification, were obtained. The assay was immunoSEQ multiplex PCR, and TCRdb's table has in-frame clones only and misses some. D and trimming were read from the DNA, whereas the V and J calls and clone size are those reported in that table. The repertoire has just over 300,000 clones, around 84% of them found once; the top ten carry roughly 4%. Adults between roughly 18 and 95 years of age took part from 20 to 25 US areas. Recovered Cohort 3 donors showed two negative PCRs, clearance, or symptom resolution.

The chain is built from TRBV7-8 and TRBJ2-2, with D tentatively TRBD1 (5 bases). This TCR was sampled from a man aged 25 to 40 who had recovered from COVID-19. Sequencing was carried out using PBMCs or T cells enriched from blood (not recorded which). The CDR3 DNA reads as TGTGCCAGCAGCTTATTAGGGGCGTACACCGGGGAGCTGTTTTTT. Translated, it gives CASSLLGAYTGELFF.